This T cell receptor beta chain derives from a study of blood T cell repertoires in COVID-19. Turning to the study itself: Italy, Spain and the United States were the sources of the convalescent and acute COVID-19 samples.

The length of the CDR3 is 16 residues. The germline CDR1 and CDR2 sequences are MGHRA and YSYEKL. V lost 0 bases, J lost 2 bases, and 4 bases stayed unmatched. Assay: immunoSEQ multiplex PCR; the TCRdb copy retains only in-frame clones and omits some. This sample has roughly 150,000 clones; roughly 80% occur once, and the top ten carry 9.5% to 12%. This clone was seen more than once but under ten times. The clonotype originates from a man aged 55 to 70 who had recovered from COVID-19. Sequencing was performed on peripheral blood. This rearrangement joins TRBV4-1 to TRBJ2-7, with 10 bases that match TRBD2. This CDR3 is CASSQDLTSGAYEQYF. CDR3 in DNA: TGCGCCAGCAGCCAAGATCTAACTAGCGGGGCCTACGAGCAGTACTTC.